The 28 T cell receptor beta chains given below trace back to one sample, sequenced in a study of shared clonotypes between healthy human individuals. TCRdb's copy holds only in-frame clones and misses some; the assay was immunoSEQ multiplex PCR. The table shows more than 1.2 million clones, with just under 99% occurring only once. The sequencing input was naive CD4+ T cells sorted from blood. The sample's subset: CD45RA+ positively selected. The receptor source for this set is a man aged 25 to 40 in good health.

The rearrangement links TRBV4-2 to TRBJ1-5, with D tentatively TRBD1 (6 bases). The CDR3 spans 15 residues. Trimming shortened V by 0 bases and J by 5 bases, and 11 bases separated the two germline ends. The V gene's germline CDR1 is LGHNA and CDR2 YNFKEQ. CDR3 DNA: TGTGCCAGCAGCCAAGAGGGACACCCAGATCAGCCCCAGCATTTT. Residues: CASSQEGHPDQPQHF.

This chain uses TRBV7-9 with TRBJ1-5, with no clear D. The V end was cut by 4 bases, the J end by 7 bases, with 8 bases between. CDR3 length equals 12 residues. The germline gives CDR1 SEHNR, CDR2 FQNEAQ (reference sequence). CDR3: CASSSYLQPQHF. The CDR3 DNA sequence: TGTGCCAGCAGCTCGTACTTGCAGCCCCAGCATTTT.

The chain employs TRBV11-2 and TRBJ2-7, with TRBD2 matching over 10 bases. Per the germline V gene, CDR1 is SGHAT and CDR2 is FQNNGV. The CDR3 has 17 residues. Trimming at V came to 0 bases and at J to 3 bases, leaving 8 bases not matched to a gene. The DNA of the CDR3 is TGTGCCAGCAGCTTAGATATGCTAGCGGGAGTCGGCTACGAGCAGTACTTC. It codes for CASSLDMLAGVGYEQYF.

The chain joins TRBV7-7 to TRBJ2-1; no clear D. V shed 11 bases and J shed 5 bases, with 22 bases lying between them. The CDR3 extends over 15 amino acids. CDR1 and CDR2 (germline): SSHAT, FNYEAQ (reference sequence). The CDR3 region has the DNA TGTGCCCAGCTCCCTAACTATAGTCCAGACAATGAGCAGTTCTTC. Amino acid sequence: CAQLPNYSPDNEQFF.

This rearrangement joins TRBV6-5 to TRBJ2-7; perhaps TRBD1 as D (5 bases). Trimming took off 8 bases at V and 2 bases at J, with 13 bases between the two ends. The germline V gene encodes CDR1 MNHEY and CDR2 SVGAGI. CDR3 length equals 13 residues. CDR3 amino acids: CASGETRAYEQYF. The CDR3 region has the DNA TGTGCCAGCGGCGAGACCAGGGCCTACGAGCAGTACTTC.

The gene calls are TRBV2 and TRBJ2-5; 11 positions match TRBD2. This CDR3 contains 14 residues. V shed 6 bases and J 2 bases; nucleotides not matched to a gene: 2. Germline lookup yields CDR1 SNHLY and CDR2 FYNNEI. CDR3 loop: CASSLAGGQETQYF. CDR3 bases: TGTGCCAGCAGCCTAGCGGGAGGACAAGAGACCCAGTACTTC.

In its sample, this clone was seen once. This rearrangement joins TRBV6-5 to TRBJ2-5; TRBD2 matches 7 bases. Germline values: CDR1 MNHEY, CDR2 SVGAGI. The CDR3 sequence is 16 residues long. Trimming at V came to 0 bases and at J to 6 bases, leaving 10 bases not matched to a gene. The CDR3 loop reads CASSYSLTSPPKTQYF. Written as DNA, the CDR3 is TGTGCCAGCAGTTACTCACTGACTAGCCCTCCGAAGACCCAGTACTTC.

The V and J genes are TRBV4-1 and TRBJ2-5; 14 bases line up with TRBD2. Germline-derived CDR1 and CDR2 are MGHRA and YSYEKL. The CDR3 has 17 amino acids. Trimming took 1 base from V and 5 from J; bases not matched to a gene: 6. The CDR3 loop reads CASSQGGTSGRMETQYF. In DNA, the CDR3 is TGCGCCAGCAGCCAAGGGGGGACTAGCGGGAGAATGGAGACCCAGTACTTC.

The chain employs TRBV9 and TRBJ2-3, with D possibly being TRBD1 or TRBD2 (5 bases each). The CDR3 is 18 amino acids. V was trimmed by 0 bases and J by 1 base, leaving 18 bases between them. Germline-derived CDR1 and CDR2 are SGDLS and YYNGEE. This CDR3 reads CASSVVRDGGLGTDTQYF. Written as DNA, the CDR3 is TGTGCCAGCAGCGTAGTTCGGGACGGTGGATTGGGCACAGATACGCAGTATTTT.

This chain joins TRBV28 and TRBJ2-5; D uncertain. This CDR3 is built from 13 residues. The germline V gene encodes CDR1 MDHEN and CDR2 SYDVKM. Trimming took 2 bases from V and 5 from J, leaving 9 bases between them. Here the CDR3 DNA reads TGTGCCAGCAGTTTAGGGGTCGTCGAGACCCAGTACTTC. Amino acids: CASSLGVVETQYF. Full variable domain (outside the CDR3, taken from reference TRBV28 and TRBJ2-5): DVKVTQSSRYLVKRTGEKVFLECVQDMDHENMFWYRQDPGLGLRLIYFSYDVKMKEKGDIPEGYSVSREKKERFSLILESASTNQTSMYLCASSLGVVETQYFGPGTRLLVL.

The chain links TRBV30 to TRBJ2-7, with 11 positions matching TRBD2. V shed 3 bases and J 7 bases; nucleotides not matched to a gene: 5. The germline V gene has CDR1 GTSNPN and CDR2 SVGIG (reference sequence). CDR3 length: 13 amino acids. DNA for the CDR3: TGTGCCTGGAGGACTAGCGGGATGGGGGAGCAGTACTTC. Residues: CAWRTSGMGEQYF.

The chain couples TRBV7-6 to TRBJ2-7; D possibly matches TRBD1 or TRBD2 (5 bases each). CDR3 size: 14 residues. Germline V gene data show CDR1 as SGHVS and CDR2 as FNYEAQ. V lost 3 bases to trimming and J lost 2 bases, with 11 bases between them. The CDR3 spells CASSFGTNPYEQYF. For the CDR3, the DNA is TGTGCCAGCAGCTTTGGGACCAATCCCTACGAGCAGTACTTC.

This clone appeared a single time. J is TRBJ1-5 and V is TRBV27; no clear D gene. The germline gives CDR1 MNHEY, CDR2 SMNVEV (reference sequence). The CDR3 spans 12 residues. V lost 4 bases to trimming and J lost 9 bases, with 10 bases between them. In nucleotides, the CDR3 is TGTGCCAGCAGTTCCCCCCGGGGGCCCCAGCATTTT. The encoded protein is CASSSPRGPQHF.

The chain is built from TRBV5-1 and TRBJ2-7, with no clear D. Between the trimmed V and J ends, which lost 4 bases and 0 bases, there was a span of 5 bases. The CDR3 extends over 12 amino acids. The germline gives CDR1 SGHRS, CDR2 YFSETQ. The CDR3 nucleotides read TGCGCCAGCAGCGAGGTCTCCTACGAGCAGTACTTC. Amino acids: CASSEVSYEQYF. The full variable domain, completed using reference TRBV5-1 and TRBJ2-7, is KAGVTQTPRYLIKTRGQQVTLSCSPISGHRSVSWYQQTPGQGLQFLFEYFSETQRNKGNFPGRFSGRQFSNSRSEMNVSTLELGDSALYLCASSEVSYEQYFGPGTRLTVT.

The chain couples TRBV4-1 to TRBJ2-3; 9 bases agree with TRBD2. CDR1 is MGHRA, CDR2 YSYEKL, per germline. The CDR3 is 18 residues long. Unmatched junction bases numbered 14, after V lost 4 bases and J lost 3 bases. The CDR3 loop is CASSPRVVAGVPTDTQYF. CDR3 in DNA: TGCGCCAGCAGCCCCCGAGTGGTAGCGGGGGTTCCTACAGATACGCAGTATTTT.

CDR3 nucleotide sequence: TGCGCCAGCAGCTTGGCGGGGACAGGGGGCGAGGAGACCCAGTACTTC. It codes for CASSLAGTGGEETQYF. This rearrangement joins TRBV5-1 to TRBJ2-5; TRBD1 agrees at 12 bases. CDR1 and CDR2 (germline): SGHRS, YFSETQ. Trimming cost V 0 bases and J 5 bases; bases outside gene matches: 5. There are 16 residues in the CDR3.

The rearrangement uses TRBV28 and TRBJ2-5; 7 bases are shared with TRBD2. This CDR3 comprises 16 residues. The V gene's germline CDR1 is MDHEN and CDR2 SYDVKM. The V and J ends lost 6 bases and 0 bases, in that order; junction bases with no gene match: 10. In DNA, the CDR3 is TGTGCCAGCAGCCCCCCGGGCGCGGGAGACCAAGAGACCCAGTACTTC. It codes for CASSPPGAGDQETQYF.

V and J are TRBV28 and TRBJ1-5, with 8 bases that match TRBD1. There are 14 residues in the CDR3. CDR1 is MDHEN, CDR2 SYDVKM, per germline. V was clipped by 6 bases and J by 4 bases; unmatched bases: 5. Here the CDR3 DNA reads TGTGCCAGCAGGGCAGGGGGCCAGAATCAGCCCCAGCATTTT. Protein sequence: CASRAGGQNQPQHF.

About this clone: The sample has other DNA sequences that encode this CDR3 too. The chain combines TRBV18 with TRBJ1-1; weak D call: TRBD1 (5 bases). V lost 1 base and J 2 bases, leaving 8 bases between the germline ends. The V gene's germline CDR1 is KGHSH and CDR2 LQKENI. CDR3 size: 14 residues. The CDR3 loop is CASSPLGANTEAFF. CDR3 sequence (DNA): TGTGCCAGCTCACCACTTGGGGCTAACACTGAAGCTTTCTTT.

The chain employs TRBV6-6 and TRBJ1-5, with D possibly being TRBD1 (5 bases). The V gene lost 6 bases and the J gene lost 3 bases, with 12 bases spanning the gap. The CDR3 has 14 amino acids. Germline assignment: CDR1 MNHNY and CDR2 SVGAGI (reference sequence). The CDR3 DNA is TGTGCCAGCAGGGGACCGGGTCTCAATCAGCCCCAGCATTTT. It encodes CASRGPGLNQPQHF.

J is TRBJ2-3 and V is TRBV11-2; 8 positions agree with TRBD1. The length of the CDR3 is 16 residues. Germline-derived CDR1 and CDR2 are SGHAT and FQNNGV. The junction had 7 bases not matched to a gene; V was cut back by 5 bases and J by 0 bases. CDR3 sequence reads: CASSPRQGTSTDTQYF. For the CDR3, the DNA is TGTGCCAGCAGCCCACGACAGGGGACTAGCACAGATACGCAGTATTTT.

The chain is built from TRBV6-4 and TRBJ2-3; 8 bases fit TRBD2. The germline CDR1 and CDR2 sequences are MRHNA and SNTAGT. The V segment lost 8 bases and the J segment 0 bases; nucleotides outside the gene matches: 7. The CDR3 extends over 15 amino acids. Here the CDR3 reads CASSQRGMSTDTQYF. CDR3 nucleotides: TGTGCCAGCTCTCAGCGGGGGATGAGCACAGATACGCAGTATTTT.

This clone was seen just once. V and J are TRBV7-9 and TRBJ2-7; D gene uncertain. V lost 4 bases, J lost 1 base, and 11 bases lay in between. Germline V gene lookup returns CDR1 SEHNR and CDR2 FQNEAQ (reference sequence). The length of the CDR3 is 14 residues. The CDR3 coding sequence is TGTGCCAGCAGCTGGAGAAGCCCTTCCTACGAGCAGTACTTC. This encodes CASSWRSPSYEQYF.

V gene TRBV6-6 combines with J gene TRBJ2-7; 7 nucleotides align to TRBD1. This CDR3 has 15 amino acids. CDR1 MNHNY and CDR2 SVGAGI come from the germline V gene (reference sequence). With V trimmed by 4 bases and J by 3 bases, 9 bases remained unmatched. The CDR3 protein is CASSSQPQGIYEQYF. The CDR3 nucleotides read TGTGCCAGCAGTTCCCAACCACAGGGGATCTACGAGCAGTACTTC.

The table lists this clone with a count of one. The chain joins TRBV19 to TRBJ1-4; D might be TRBD1 (5 bases). Germline CDR1 is LNHDA and CDR2 is SQIVND (reference sequence). The CDR3 is 14 residues long. V was trimmed by 7 bases and J by 7 bases, leaving 16 bases between them. Here the CDR3 reads CASTRGPRAEKLFF. CDR3 in DNA: TGTGCCAGTACTCGGGGCCCGAGGGCTGAAAAACTGTTTTTT.

V gene TRBV19 combines with J gene TRBJ2-7, with D tentatively TRBD2 (6 bases). CDR1 LNHDA and CDR2 SQIVND come from the germline V gene (reference sequence). V lost 3 bases to trimming and J lost 6 bases, with 18 bases between them. CDR3 length equals 15 residues. Written as DNA, the CDR3 is TGTGCCAGTAGTATCCGCGGAGGGCTCGGTGGCGAGCAGTACTTC. It encodes CASSIRGGLGGEQYF. The variable domain in full, completed from reference TRBV19 and TRBJ2-7, reads DGGITQSPKYLFRKEGQNVTLSCEQNLNHDAMYWYRQDPGQGLRLIYYSQIVNDFQKGDIAEGYSVSREKKESFPLTVTSAQKNPTAFYLCASSIRGGLGGEQYFGPGTRLTVT.

V is TRBV28 and J is TRBJ1-2; 7 bases agree with TRBD1. After removal of 4 bases from V and 8 bases from J, the junction contained 25 bases not matched to a gene. The CDR3 covers 19 residues. Per germline, CDR1 MDHEN and CDR2 SYDVKM. The chain's CDR3 is CASSYRALWAKRGTEGYTF. The CDR3 region has the DNA TGTGCCAGCAGTTACCGCGCCTTATGGGCCAAGAGGGGGACAGAAGGCTACACCTTC.

This rearrangement joins TRBV5-4 to TRBJ2-5; D is perhaps TRBD2 (6 bases). CDR1 and CDR2 from the germline V gene are SGHNT and YYREEE (reference sequence). V lost 4 bases and J lost 4, with 17 bases in between. This CDR3 has 15 residues. The CDR3 spells CASSAWDSRGETQYF. CDR3 nucleotide sequence: TGTGCCAGCAGCGCGTGGGACTCCCGAGGAGAGACCCAGTACTTC. Full variable domain (rest looked up from reference TRBV5-4 and TRBJ2-5): ETGVTQSPTHLIKTRGQQVTLRCSSQSGHNTVSWYQQALGQGPQFIFQYYREEENGRGNFPPRFSGLQFPNYSSELNVNALELDDSALYLCASSAWDSRGETQYFGPGTRLLVL.